Listed below are T cell receptor beta chains from one sample, sequenced in a study of blood T cell repertoires in COVID-19. Data came from immunoSEQ multiplex PCR; TCRdb stores just in-frame clones and leaves some out. The data hold some 180,000 clones, with roughly 76% observed a single time. The sequencing sample was made of peripheral blood. The receptors originated from a woman between 45 and 65 years old with active or convalescent COVID-19. Each CDR3 is given with its conserved first and last residue. D genes are given only for firm matches. Some rows have no size entry. The others give once, few or many, or a class for an expanded clone.

clone size | D gene | V gene | CDR3 protein
. | TRBD1 | TRBV7-6 | CASSPDPTGVTYEQYF
once | . | TRBV11-3 | CASSRPGYNEQFF
. | . | TRBV30 | CAWSWGQGNTEAFF
many | . | TRBV4-2 | CASSQDWGGYTGELFF
. | . | TRBV7-9 | CASSLQGGTNEKLFF
few | TRBD1 | TRBV7-9 | CASSPWTGPSGTEAFF
. | . | TRBV12-3/TRBV12-4 | CASSLRRDEQFF
. | . | TRBV11-2 | CASSQTGRQETQYF
. | TRBD1 | TRBV29-1 | CSVDRTGGHEQFF
. | . | TRBV7-2 | CASSLAGGSGANVLTF
. | TRBD2 | TRBV5-4 | CASSLDSGGTDTQYF
. | . | TRBV4-2 | CASSRRGDYGYTF
. | TRBD1 | TRBV6-5 | CASSRTGRYEQYF
many | . | TRBV11-2 | CASSPRGMGEQYF
. | TRBD2 | TRBV6-5 | CASLAGGSYEQYF
. | TRBD1 | TRBV30 | CAWSRGTDNEKLFF
. | . | TRBV27 | CATGTPGAYGYTF
. | TRBD2 | TRBV30 | CAWGAPGLAGVDEQFF
. | TRBD1 | TRBV30 | CACLQGAYEKLFF
. | TRBD1 | TRBV7-2 | CASSATGGALYGYTF
. | TRBD2 | TRBV27 | CASSVLAGGSSEQFF
. | . | TRBV11-2 | CASSLEGQGGKGTEAFF
. | . | TRBV4-2 | CASSWAGISYEQYF
. | TRBD1 | TRBV30 | CAWTPLGQATVSSYEQYF
. | TRBD2 | TRBV7-2 | CASSNLLAGRETQYF
. | TRBD2 | TRBV4-2 | CASSQVAGGTNTGELFF
. | . | TRBV7-2 | CASSLAVGSGYF
. | TRBD2 | TRBV7-8 | CASSRTSGRYDTQYF